Listed below are T cell receptor beta chains from one sample, sequenced in a study of T cell responses to AZD1222 COVID-19 vaccine. Here immunoSEQ multiplex PCR was the method, and the copy in TCRdb shows in-frame clones only, minus some. The sample holds 80,000 to 100,000 clones, roughly 87% seen once. The sample here was peripheral blood, taken 28 days after the second AZD1222 dose. The receptors were gathered from an adult who received the AZD1222 COVID-19 vaccine. Each CDR3 is given with its conserved first and last residue. D genes are given only for firm matches. Clone size is given for some rows only: seen once, a few or many times, or a class if the clone is expanded.

D gene | clone size | J gene | V gene | CDR3 DNA | CDR3 protein
. | . | TRBJ2-7 | TRBV2 | TGTGCCAGCAGTGAAGACTACGAGCAGTACTTC | CASSEDYEQYF
TRBD1 | . | TRBJ2-2 | TRBV5-4 | TGTGCCAGCAGCTTGGGAGGGGGCCGGGGAACCGGGGAGCTGTTTTTT | CASSLGGGRGTGELFF
. | . | TRBJ1-4 | TRBV6-2/TRBV6-3 | TGTGCCAGCAGTCCAAGCCACGAAAAACTGTTTTTT | CASSPSHEKLFF
. | . | TRBJ1-6 | TRBV7-2 | TGTGCCAGCAGCACACGGACTACCAATTCACCCCTCCACTTT | CASSTRTTNSPLHF
TRBD1 | . | TRBJ2-5 | TRBV6-1 | TGTGCCAGCAGTAACATACAGGGGTTATCGACCCAGTACTTC | CASSNIQGLSTQYF
. | . | TRBJ2-7 | TRBV19 | TGTGCCAGTAGTACTTCAGACGGACCCTACGACGAGCAGTACTTC | CASSTSDGPYDEQYF
TRBD1 | . | TRBJ2-7 | TRBV7-6 | TGTGCCAGCAGCCCACAGGGGTCCACCTACGAGCAGTACTTC | CASSPQGSTYEQYF
TRBD1 | once | TRBJ2-5 | TRBV4-1 | TGCGCCAGCAGCCAAAGGCCCCCTCCGGGACAGCCCCAAGAGACCCAGTACTTC | CASSQRPPPGQPQETQYF
TRBD2 | . | TRBJ2-1 | TRBV5-1 | TGCGCCAGCAGCGAACTAGCGGGGGGAGCCGTTAATGAGCAGTTCTTC | CASSELAGGAVNEQFF
. | . | TRBJ1-2 | TRBV12-3/TRBV12-4 | TGTGCCAGCAGTTTGGCAGGGAATGGCTACACCTTC | CASSLAGNGYTF
TRBD1 | . | TRBJ2-2 | TRBV7-9 | TGTGCCAGCAGCTCAGGACAGGGGGACCTATCGAACACCGGGGAGCTGTTTTTT | CASSSGQGDLSNTGELFF
TRBD1 | once | TRBJ1-1 | TRBV10-3 | TGTGCCACGGAGACAGGGGGAGACACTGAAGCTTTCTTT | CATETGGDTEAFF
TRBD2 | . | TRBJ2-7 | TRBV28 | TGTGCCAGCAGTTTCCTGGGGGGGGAATCCTACGAGCAGTACTTC | CASSFLGGESYEQYF
. | . | TRBJ2-5 | TRBV7-2 | TGTGCCAGCAGCTTACGGTGGGGGGGCGCAGAGACCCAGTACTTC | CASSLRWGGAETQYF
. | . | TRBJ1-2 | TRBV6-2/TRBV6-3 | TGTGCCAGCAGTTACATTTGGCAATCGAATCAGCCTAAATATGGCTACACCTTC | CASSYIWQSNQPKYGYTF
. | . | TRBJ1-6 | TRBV4-2 | TGTGCCAGCAGCCAAGATTGGGGGAAGGATTCACCCCTCCACTTT | CASSQDWGKDSPLHF
. | . | TRBJ2-3 | TRBV19 | TGTGCCAGTAGTCCACAGGGCCCATCTAGCACAGATACGCAGTATTTT | CASSPQGPSSTDTQYF
. | . | TRBJ1-2 | TRBV6-5 | TGTGCCAGCAGTTACTCGACACGCCGCGGCTACACCTTC | CASSYSTRRGYTF
. | . | TRBJ1-2 | TRBV7-8 | TGTGCCAGCAGCTTAGTACAGGCCTCTAACTATGGCTACACCTTC | CASSLVQASNYGYTF
. | . | TRBJ1-6 | TRBV6-6 | TGTGCCAGCAGTTACGAGAGGGAACCCCATAATTCACCCCTCCACTTT | CASSYEREPHNSPLHF
TRBD1 | . | TRBJ1-2 | TRBV5-1 | TGCGCCAGCAGCTTGGATGGGACAGGGGCTGGCTACACCTTC | CASSLDGTGAGYTF
. | . | TRBJ1-1 | TRBV10-2 | TGCGCCAGCAGTGGCACAGCGGGGATGAACACTGAAGCTTTCTTT | CASSGTAGMNTEAFF
. | . | TRBJ1-6 | TRBV23-1 | TGCGCCAGCAGTCAATCTTTTAGGGAATATCGCGATTCACCCCTCCACTTT | CASSQSFREYRDSPLHF
TRBD1 | . | TRBJ2-2 | TRBV18 | TGTGCCAGCTCACCTGCCGGGACAGCGAACACCGGGGAGCTGTTTTTT | CASSPAGTANTGELFF
TRBD1 | . | TRBJ1-5 | TRBV9 | TGTGCCAGCAGCGCCGCCGACAGGGGGCCCCAGCATTTT | CASSAADRGPQHF
TRBD2 | . | TRBJ2-7 | TRBV28 | TGTGCCAGCAGTTTATCCGGTAGCGGGGGGAGCGGGTACGAGCAGTACTTC | CASSLSGSGGSGYEQYF
. | . | TRBJ2-3 | TRBV5-4 | TGTGCCAGCAGCTTGGAGCGGCTAGCCCTTGAAGATACGCAGTATTTT | CASSLERLALEDTQYF
TRBD1 | . | TRBJ2-1 | TRBV6-2/TRBV6-3 | TGTGCCAGCAGTACCGGGACAGGGGGCCTTTGGCAGTTCTTC | CASSTGTGGLWQFF
TRBD2 | . | TRBJ2-7 | TRBV5-4 | TGTGCCAGCAGCTTTCTAGCGGGGGGGTACGAGCAGTACTTC | CASSFLAGGYEQYF
. | few | TRBJ2-7 | TRBV5-6 | TGTGCCAGCAGCTTGAGGCCTTACGAGCAGTACTTC | CASSLRPYEQYF
TRBD1 | . | TRBJ2-5 | TRBV7-6 | TGTGCCAGCAGCTGGACCGGGACAGGGGGGGAGACCCAGTACTTC | CASSWTGTGGETQYF
. | . | TRBJ2-2 | TRBV5-1 | TGCGCCAGCAGCTTGGGAGCGGACTGGGGGACCGGGGAGCTGTTTTTT | CASSLGADWGTGELFF
. | . | TRBJ1-5 | TRBV2 | TGTGCCAGCAGTGAACAGGGTGGGAATCAGCCCCAGCATTTT | CASSEQGGNQPQHF
. | . | TRBJ1-2 | TRBV19 | TGTGCCAGTAGTGGCGGACACTACTATGGCTACACCTTC | CASSGGHYYGYTF
TRBD1 | . | TRBJ2-7 | TRBV28 | TGTGCCAGCAGTGTCCCGGGACAGGGGGCCTCGGGGCAGCAGTACTTC | CASSVPGQGASGQQYF
TRBD2 | . | TRBJ2-1 | TRBV9 | TGTGCCAGCAGCCCCCTAGCGGGGGGGCCTGGGGAGCAGTTCTTC | CASSPLAGGPGEQFF
TRBD1 | . | TRBJ2-7 | TRBV7-2 | TGTGCCAGCAGCTTCACAACCGGGACAGGCTACGAGCAGTACTTC | CASSFTTGTGYEQYF
TRBD2 | . | TRBJ2-3 | TRBV6-5 | TGTGCCAGCAGTTACTCACCAGCGGGGGGCACAGATACGCAGTATTTT | CASSYSPAGGTDTQYF
. | . | TRBJ1-1 | TRBV7-2 | TGTGCCAGCAGCTTAAGGGGAGGTAGGGGGAACACTGAAGCTTTCTTT | CASSLRGGRGNTEAFF
. | . | TRBJ1-1 | TRBV19 | TGTGCCAGTAGTATAGAAGGACAGTCTGAAGCTTTCTTT | CASSIEGQSEAFF
. | . | TRBJ1-2 | TRBV7-9 | TGTGCCAGCAGCCCGCCTCAGGGAAGGGGCTATTATGGCTACACCTTC | CASSPPQGRGYYGYTF
TRBD1 | . | TRBJ1-5 | TRBV4-3 | TGCGCCAGCAGCCAAAACCTCGCCGGGACAGGGGTCGGTCAGCCCCAGCATTTT | CASSQNLAGTGVGQPQHF
. | . | TRBJ1-2 | TRBV10-3 | TGTGCCATCAGTGGCGCCAACTATGGCTACACCTTC | CAISGANYGYTF
. | . | TRBJ1-1 | TRBV18 | TGTGCCAGCTCACAAACAGACTCAAACACTGAAGCTTTCTTT | CASSQTDSNTEAFF
. | . | TRBJ2-7 | TRBV28 | TGTGCCAGCAGCCTAGAGGCAGGGTTCCACGAGCAGTACTTC | CASSLEAGFHEQYF
. | . | TRBJ2-2 | TRBV10-3 | TGTGCCATCACCCCGAGGGGATTTCATGCCGGGGAGCTGTTTTTT | CAITPRGFHAGELFF
. | . | TRBJ1-5 | TRBV11-2 | TGTGCCAGCAGCTTAGAGGCGACCTATCCCCAGCATTTT | CASSLEATYPQHF
. | once | TRBJ1-3 | TRBV15 | TGTGCCACCAAGGGGGTAGGAAACACCATATATTTT | CATKGVGNTIYF
TRBD1 | . | TRBJ1-2 | TRBV2 | TGTGCCAGCAGCCCGGACAGGGTCTATGGCTACACCTTC | CASSPDRVYGYTF
. | . | TRBJ2-2 | TRBV7-3 | TGTGCCAGCAGCTACAAGGCAGGGAACACCGGGGAGCTGTTTTTT | CASSYKAGNTGELFF
. | . | TRBJ2-5 | TRBV4-2 | TGTGCCAGCAGCCAAGAGCCCCTCGGAGAGACCCAGTACTTC | CASSQEPLGETQYF
TRBD2 | once | TRBJ2-2 | TRBV6-4 | TGTGCCAGTGCCAAAAGGGAGGGTGCCGGGGAGCTGTTTTTT | CASAKREGAGELFF
. | . | TRBJ2-3 | TRBV7-2 | TGTGCCAGCAGCACTCAAGGGGCGGGGTGGGGAGATACGCAGTATTTT | CASSTQGAGWGDTQYF
. | . | TRBJ2-7 | TRBV11-2 | TGTGCCAGCAGCTTAGACAGGTGGGATGACGAGCAGTACTTC | CASSLDRWDDEQYF
. | few | TRBJ2-7 | TRBV7-8 | TGTGCCAGCAGCTTAGGGATAACCCACTACGAGCAGTACTTC | CASSLGITHYEQYF
. | . | TRBJ1-5 | TRBV28 | TGTGCCAGCAGTTTATCCCCGGGGCTCGGATCCTTGAATCAGCCCCAGCATTTT | CASSLSPGLGSLNQPQHF
TRBD2 | . | TRBJ2-1 | TRBV19 | TGTGCCAGTAGTATGGTACTAGCGAATGAGCAGTTCTTC | CASSMVLANEQFF
TRBD2 | . | TRBJ2-3 | TRBV7-3 | TGTGCCAGCAGCAATCGCGGGGGGGCGGGCGCAGATACGCAGTATTTT | CASSNRGGAGADTQYF
TRBD1 | . | TRBJ1-2 | TRBV5-5 | TGTGCCAGCAGCTTGGCCCCCGTCAGGGGGGGTGGGGGCTACACCTTC | CASSLAPVRGGGGYTF
. | . | TRBJ1-6 | TRBV2 | TGTGCCAGCACAGGGGCCATAAAAAATTCACCCCTCCACTTT | CASTGAIKNSPLHF